This TCR beta chain is drawn from a study of regulatory T cells in long-lasting Graves disease. Germline loops: CDR1 SQVTM, CDR2 ANQGSEA. The CDR3 is 17 amino acids. The ends lost 0 bases at V and 4 bases at J; junction bases unmatched: 13. Specified time point: newly diagnosed GD, antithyroid drugs for less than 3 months. Generation of the TCR library employed RNA extracted from PBMCs. Construction of the TCR beta libraries employed iRepertoire HTBI primers in conjunction with Arm-PCR of CDR3 regions. TCRdb passed the multiplex PCR reads through MiXCR, listing each CDR3 protein once. The sample includes more than 300,000 distinct CDR3 sequences, about 17% seen only once; the top ten take 20% to 25%. The data were also submitted as part of a second study, on T cells in Graves' hyperthyroidism and ophthalmopathy.

The V and J genes are TRBV29-1 and TRBJ2-7; TRBD2 matches at 9 bases. This sequence originates from a woman between 18 and 30 years old with Graves disease. The source was peripheral blood mononuclear cells (PBMCs), collected at new diagnosis, from a patient treated with antithyroid drugs. The CDR3 spells CSVEEQAGGTDKYEQYF. CDR3 in DNA: TGCAGCGTTGAAGAACAGGCGGGGGGGACCGATAAGTACGAGCAGTACTTC.